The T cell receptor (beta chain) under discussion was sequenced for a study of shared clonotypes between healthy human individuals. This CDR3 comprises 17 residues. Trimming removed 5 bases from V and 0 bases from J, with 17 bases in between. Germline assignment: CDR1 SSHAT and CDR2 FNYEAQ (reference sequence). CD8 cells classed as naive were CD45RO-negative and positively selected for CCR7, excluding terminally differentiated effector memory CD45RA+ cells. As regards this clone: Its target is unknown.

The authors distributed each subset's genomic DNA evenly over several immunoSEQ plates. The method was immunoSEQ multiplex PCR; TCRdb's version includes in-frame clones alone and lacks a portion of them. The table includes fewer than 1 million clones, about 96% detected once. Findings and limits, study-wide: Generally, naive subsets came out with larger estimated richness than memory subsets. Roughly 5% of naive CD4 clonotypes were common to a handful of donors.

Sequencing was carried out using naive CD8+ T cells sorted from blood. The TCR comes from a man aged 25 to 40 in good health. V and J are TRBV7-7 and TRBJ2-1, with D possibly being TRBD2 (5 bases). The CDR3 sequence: CASSPRGRQSSYNEQFF. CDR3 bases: TGTGCCAGCAGCCCAAGAGGGCGGCAGAGCTCCTACAATGAGCAGTTCTTC. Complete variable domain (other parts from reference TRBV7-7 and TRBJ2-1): GAGVSQSPRYKVTKRGQDVTLRCDPISSHATLYWYQQALGQGPEFLTYFNYEAQPDKSGLPSDRFSAERPEGSISTLTIQRTEQRDSAMYRCASSPRGRQSSYNEQFFGPGTRLTVL.